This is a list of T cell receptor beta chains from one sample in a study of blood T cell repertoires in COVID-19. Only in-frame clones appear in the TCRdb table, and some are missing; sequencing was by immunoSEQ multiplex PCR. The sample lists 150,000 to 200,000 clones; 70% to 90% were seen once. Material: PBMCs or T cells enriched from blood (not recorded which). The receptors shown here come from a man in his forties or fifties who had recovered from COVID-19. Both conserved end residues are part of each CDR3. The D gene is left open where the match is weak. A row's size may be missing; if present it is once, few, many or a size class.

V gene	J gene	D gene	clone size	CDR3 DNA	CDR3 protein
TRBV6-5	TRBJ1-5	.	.	TGTGCCAGCAGCACGGGGTATAGCAATCAGCCCCAGCATTTT	CASSTGYSNQPQHF
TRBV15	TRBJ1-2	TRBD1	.	TGTGCCACCAGCAACATAGGACAGGGAGGCTACACCTTC	CATSNIGQGGYTF
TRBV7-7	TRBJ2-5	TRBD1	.	TGTGCCAGCAGCCCGGACAGGGGGCCTTTGGGGACCCAGTACTTC	CASSPDRGPLGTQYF
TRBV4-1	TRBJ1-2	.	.	TGCGCCAGCAGCCAAGATCTCGGGGGCTATGGCTACACCTTC	CASSQDLGGYGYTF
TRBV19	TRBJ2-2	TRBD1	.	TGTGCCAGTAGTATTCTTCGGACAGGGAACACCGGGGAGCTGTTTTTT	CASSILRTGNTGELFF
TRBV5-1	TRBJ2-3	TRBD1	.	TGCGCCAGCAGCACGGGACAGAGCACAGATACGCAGTATTTT	CASSTGQSTDTQYF
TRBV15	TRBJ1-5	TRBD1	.	TGTGCCACCACCCCATCAGGGGGTCAGCCCCAGCATTTT	CATTPSGGQPQHF
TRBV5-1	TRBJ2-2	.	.	TGCGCCAGCAGCCGACAAGAAGGTGCACTCACCGGGGAGCTGTTTTTT	CASSRQEGALTGELFF
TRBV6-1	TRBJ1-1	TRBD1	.	TGTGCCAGCAGTGAAGTCGGGACAGGGATGAACACTGAAGCTTTCTTT	CASSEVGTGMNTEAFF
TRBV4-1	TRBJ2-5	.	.	TGCGCCAGCAGCCCCAGGGGGATCTCGGGGGACGAGACCCAGTACTTC	CASSPRGISGDETQYF
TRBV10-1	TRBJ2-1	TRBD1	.	TGCGCCAGCAACTCTGGACAGGGGGGTTCGGTGCAGTTCTTC	CASNSGQGGSVQFF
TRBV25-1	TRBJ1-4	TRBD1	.	TGTGCCAGCAGTGGGTCTTTACAGGGGTGGGAGGAAAAACTGTTTTTT	CASSGSLQGWEEKLFF
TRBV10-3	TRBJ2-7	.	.	TGTGCCATCAGTGGACCCCAAGAGGGTAGAACCACTGAGCAGTACTTC	CAISGPQEGRTTEQYF
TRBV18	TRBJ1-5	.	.	TGTGCCAGCTCAAGAGGTAATAGCAATCAGCCCCAGCATTTT	CASSRGNSNQPQHF
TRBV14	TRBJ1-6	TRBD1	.	TGTGCCAGCAGCTTACAGGGGAATAATTCACCCCTCCACTTT	CASSLQGNNSPLHF
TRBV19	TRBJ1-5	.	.	TGTGCCAGTAGTAGGTCCCAGACAGCGTATCAGCCCCAGCATTTT	CASSRSQTAYQPQHF
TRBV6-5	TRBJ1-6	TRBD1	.	TGTGCCAGCAGTTTAGGAGGGGGCCTAAATTCACCCCTCCACTTT	CASSLGGGLNSPLHF
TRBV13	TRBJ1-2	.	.	TGTGCCAGCAGCTTAGATTCAGGGTTCTATGGCTACACCTTC	CASSLDSGFYGYTF
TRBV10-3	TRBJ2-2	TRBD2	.	TGTGCCATCAGTGGTAGCGGGGGGCCGGGCACCGGGGAGCTGTTTTTT	CAISGSGGPGTGELFF
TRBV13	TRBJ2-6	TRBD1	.	TGTGCCAGCAGCACGGGACAGGGGGCGTTCTTTGGGGCCAACGTCCTGACTTTC	CASSTGQGAFFGANVLTF
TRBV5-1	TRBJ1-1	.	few	TGCGCCAGCAGCTTGGCAGGGAACACTGAAGCTTTCTTT	CASSLAGNTEAFF
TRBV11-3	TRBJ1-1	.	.	TGTGCCAGCAGCGATGACAGCCACACTGAAGCTTTCTTT	CASSDDSHTEAFF
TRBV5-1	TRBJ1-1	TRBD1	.	TGCGCCAGCAGCCCCCCGACCGGGACAGAGAACACTGAAGCTTTCTTT	CASSPPTGTENTEAFF
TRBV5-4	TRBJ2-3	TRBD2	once	TGTGCCACCGCCGGGGGGGGGACAGATACGCAGTATTTT	CATAGGGTDTQYF
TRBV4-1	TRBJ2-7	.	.	TGCGCCAGCGCCGGGACAATCCACGAGCAGTACTTC	CASAGTIHEQYF
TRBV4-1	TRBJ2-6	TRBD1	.	TGCGCCAGCAGCCTCGGACAGGGTTCGGCTGGGGCCAACGTCCTGACTTTC	CASSLGQGSAGANVLTF
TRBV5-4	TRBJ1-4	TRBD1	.	TGTGCCAGCAGCATGACACACAGGGGTGCAACTAATGAAAAACTGTTTTTT	CASSMTHRGATNEKLFF
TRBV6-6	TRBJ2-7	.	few	TGTGCCAGCAGCGTTAGGACAGAGCATGGGGAGCAGTACTTC	CASSVRTEHGEQYF
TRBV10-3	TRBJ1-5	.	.	TGTGCCATCGGGCCTGCGTTCGGTCAGCCCCAGCATTTT	CAIGPAFGQPQHF
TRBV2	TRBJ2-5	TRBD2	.	TGTGCCAGCACCGGACTAGCGCAGGAGACCCAGTACTTC	CASTGLAQETQYF
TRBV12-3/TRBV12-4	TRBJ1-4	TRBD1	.	TGTGCCAGCAGTATGGGACAGGTTGAAAAACTGTTTTTT	CASSMGQVEKLFF
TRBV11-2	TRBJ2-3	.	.	TGTGCCAGCAGCTTAGGAGCTGGGGGGAGTACAGATACGCAGTATTTT	CASSLGAGGSTDTQYF
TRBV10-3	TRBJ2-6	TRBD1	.	TGTGCCACCCACAGGGGCTCTGGGGCCAACGTCCTGACTTTC	CATHRGSGANVLTF
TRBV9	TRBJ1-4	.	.	TGTGCCAGCAGTTCGAACCGGGACTACGAAGACGAAAAACTGTTTTTT	CASSSNRDYEDEKLFF
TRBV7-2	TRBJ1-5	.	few	TGTGCCAGCAGCTTAGGGGCAGATTCAGCCCCAAGGAATCAGCCCCAGCATTTT	CASSLGADSAPRNQPQHF
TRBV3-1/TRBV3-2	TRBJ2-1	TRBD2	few	TGTGCCAGCAGTCCCCCGGGACTAGCGGGTAGGTATGAGCAGTTCTTC	CASSPPGLAGRYEQFF
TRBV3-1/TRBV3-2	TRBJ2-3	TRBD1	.	TGTGCCAGCAGCCAAGATTATACCGGGACAGGGGCAAGAGATACGCAGTATTTT	CASSQDYTGTGARDTQYF
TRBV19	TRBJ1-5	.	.	TGTGCCAGTAGTCTCCGAGCAGGGATCTATAGCAATCAGCCCCAGCATTTT	CASSLRAGIYSNQPQHF
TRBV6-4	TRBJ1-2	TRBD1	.	TGTGCCAGCAGCGAAACAGGGGTGGGTGGCTACACCTTC	CASSETGVGGYTF
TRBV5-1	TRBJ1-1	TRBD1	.	TGCGCCAGCAGCTTGGAGGGACAGGGAAGGGCTGAAGCTTTCTTT	CASSLEGQGRAEAFF
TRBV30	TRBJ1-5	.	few	TGTGCCTGGGGACCCGGACGGGGGGCAAGGTCAAATCAGCCCCAGCATTTT	CAWGPGRGARSNQPQHF
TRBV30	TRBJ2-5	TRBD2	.	TGTGCCTGGTCACGGACTAGCGGGGGGGGCCTGGAGACCCAGTACTTC	CAWSRTSGGGLETQYF
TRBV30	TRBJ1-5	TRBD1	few	TGTGCCTGGCCTTGGACAGGCGGCAATCAGCCCCAGCATTTT	CAWPWTGGNQPQHF